The present TCR beta chain was sequenced within a study of blood T cell repertoires in COVID-19. Study summary: The samples span acute and convalescent COVID-19 from the United States, Italy and Spain.

TCRdb's table, derived via immunoSEQ multiplex PCR, lists solely in-frame clones and lacks some. Found here are approximately 300,000 clones, almost 90% of them singletons; the top ten hold about 10%. The TCR comes from a woman in her twenties or thirties with COVID-19, enrolled during active disease. Sequencing was carried out using peripheral blood.

CDR3 sequence (DNA): TGTGCCAGCAGCTTCGGGAGGGGTAATGAAAAACTGTTTTTT. Protein product: CASSFGRGNEKLFF. The chain carries TRBV9 and TRBJ1-4; tentatively, D is TRBD1 (5 bases). Looked up from germline, CDR1 is SGDLS and CDR2 is YYNGEE. The CDR3 runs to 14 residues. Trimming shortened V by 4 bases and J by 4 bases, and 11 bases separated the two germline ends.